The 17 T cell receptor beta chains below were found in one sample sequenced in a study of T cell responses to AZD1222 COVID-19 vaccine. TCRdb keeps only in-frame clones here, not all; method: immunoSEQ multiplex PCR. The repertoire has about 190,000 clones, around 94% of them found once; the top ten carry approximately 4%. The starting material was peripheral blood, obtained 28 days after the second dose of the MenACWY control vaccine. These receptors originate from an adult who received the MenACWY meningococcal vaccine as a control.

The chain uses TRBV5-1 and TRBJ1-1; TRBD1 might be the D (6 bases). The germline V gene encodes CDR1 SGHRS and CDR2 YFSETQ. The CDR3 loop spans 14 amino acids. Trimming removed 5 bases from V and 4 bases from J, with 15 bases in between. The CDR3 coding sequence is TGCGCCAGCAGTGGTCTGGGGGGCCCCACTGAAGCTTTCTTT. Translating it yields CASSGLGGPTEAFF.

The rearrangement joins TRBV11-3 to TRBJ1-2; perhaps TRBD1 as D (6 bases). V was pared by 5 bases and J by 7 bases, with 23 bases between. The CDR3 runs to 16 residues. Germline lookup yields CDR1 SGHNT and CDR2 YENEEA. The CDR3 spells CASSQRGGALGSGYTF. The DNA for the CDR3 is TGTGCCAGCAGCCAGAGGGGGGGGGCCCTCGGTTCTGGCTACACCTTC. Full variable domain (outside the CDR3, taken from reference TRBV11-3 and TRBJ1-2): EAGVVQSPRYKIIEKKQPVAFWCNPISGHNTLYWYLQNLGQGPELLIRYENEEAVDDSQLPKDRFSAERLKGVDSTLKIQPAELGDSAVYLCASSQRGGALGSGYTFGSGTRLTVV.

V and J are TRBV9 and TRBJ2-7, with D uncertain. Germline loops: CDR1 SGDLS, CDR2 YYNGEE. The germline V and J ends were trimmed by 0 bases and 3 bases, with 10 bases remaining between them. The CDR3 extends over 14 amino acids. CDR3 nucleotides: TGTGCCAGCAGCGTAGGCGCGGAGAACTACGAGCAGTACTTC. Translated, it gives CASSVGAENYEQYF.

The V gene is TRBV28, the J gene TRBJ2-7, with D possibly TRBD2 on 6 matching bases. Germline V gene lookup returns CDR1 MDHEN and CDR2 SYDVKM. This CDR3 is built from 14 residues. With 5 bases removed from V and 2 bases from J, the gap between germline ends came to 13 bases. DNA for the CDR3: TGTGCCAGCAGTCCCCCCCCGGGAGCCTACGAGCAGTACTTC. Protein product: CASSPPPGAYEQYF. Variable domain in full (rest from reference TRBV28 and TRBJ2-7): DVKVTQSSRYLVKRTGEKVFLECVQDMDHENMFWYRQDPGLGLRLIYFSYDVKMKEKGDIPEGYSVSREKKERFSLILESASTNQTSMYLCASSPPPGAYEQYFGPGTRLTVT.

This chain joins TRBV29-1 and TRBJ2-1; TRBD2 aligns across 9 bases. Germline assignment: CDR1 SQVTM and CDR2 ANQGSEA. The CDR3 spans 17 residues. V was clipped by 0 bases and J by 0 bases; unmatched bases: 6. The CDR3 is CSVEELAGSSSYNEQFF. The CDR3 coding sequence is TGCAGCGTTGAAGAACTAGCGGGTTCGAGCTCCTACAATGAGCAGTTCTTC.

CDR3 nucleotide sequence: TGTGCCAGCAGCCAAAGGACTAGCGGGATCATGAGTGATGAGCAGTTCTTC. It encodes CASSQRTSGIMSDEQFF. This chain joins TRBV11-2 and TRBJ2-1, with TRBD2 matching 12 bases. V lost 5 bases to trimming and J lost 8 bases; unmatched junction nucleotides: 13. This CDR3 spans 17 amino acids. The germline CDR1 and CDR2 sequences are SGHAT and FQNNGV.

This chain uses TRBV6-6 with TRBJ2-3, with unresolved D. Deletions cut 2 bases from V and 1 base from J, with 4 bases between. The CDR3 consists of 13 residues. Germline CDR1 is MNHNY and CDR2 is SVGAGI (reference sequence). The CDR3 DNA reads TGTGCCAGCAGTTACCTCCGCACAGATACGCAGTATTTT. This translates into CASSYLRTDTQYF.

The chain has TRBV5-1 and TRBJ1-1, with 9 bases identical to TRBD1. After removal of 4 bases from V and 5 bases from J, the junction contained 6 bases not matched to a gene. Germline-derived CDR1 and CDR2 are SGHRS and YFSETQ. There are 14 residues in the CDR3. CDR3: CASSLTGGSTEAFF. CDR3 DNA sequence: TGCGCCAGCAGCCTGACAGGGGGTTCTACTGAAGCTTTCTTT.

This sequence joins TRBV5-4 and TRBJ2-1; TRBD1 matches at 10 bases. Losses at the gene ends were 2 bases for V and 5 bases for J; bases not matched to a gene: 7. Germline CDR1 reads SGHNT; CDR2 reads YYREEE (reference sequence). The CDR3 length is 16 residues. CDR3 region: CASSFYKGQGNNEQFF. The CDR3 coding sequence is TGTGCCAGCAGCTTCTATAAGGGACAGGGGAACAATGAGCAGTTCTTC.

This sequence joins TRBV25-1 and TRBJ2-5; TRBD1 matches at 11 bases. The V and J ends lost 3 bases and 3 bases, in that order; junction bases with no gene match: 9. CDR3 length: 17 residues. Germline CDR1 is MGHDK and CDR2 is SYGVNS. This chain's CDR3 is CASSEDGTGGWKETQYF. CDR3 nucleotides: TGTGCCAGCAGTGAGGACGGGACAGGGGGTTGGAAAGAGACCCAGTACTTC.

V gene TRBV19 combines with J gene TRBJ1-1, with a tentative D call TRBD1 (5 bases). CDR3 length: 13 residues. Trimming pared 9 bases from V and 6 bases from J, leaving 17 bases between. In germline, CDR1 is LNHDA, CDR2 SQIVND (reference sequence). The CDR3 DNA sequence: TGTGCCAGCATGGTGGGGTTAGGGGCTGAAGCTTTCTTT. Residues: CASMVGLGAEAFF.

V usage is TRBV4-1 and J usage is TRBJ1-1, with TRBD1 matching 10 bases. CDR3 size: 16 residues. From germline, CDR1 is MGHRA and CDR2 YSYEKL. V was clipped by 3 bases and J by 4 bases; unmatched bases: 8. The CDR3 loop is CASSHRDRGESTEAFF. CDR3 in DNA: TGCGCCAGCAGCCACCGGGACAGGGGCGAGAGCACTGAAGCTTTCTTT.

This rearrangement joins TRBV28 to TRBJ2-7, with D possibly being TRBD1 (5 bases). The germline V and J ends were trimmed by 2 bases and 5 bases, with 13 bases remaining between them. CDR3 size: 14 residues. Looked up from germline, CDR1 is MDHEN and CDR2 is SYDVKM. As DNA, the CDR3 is TGTGCCAGCAGTTTAGGCCAGGGTCAACACGAGCAGTACTTC. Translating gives CASSLGQGQHEQYF.

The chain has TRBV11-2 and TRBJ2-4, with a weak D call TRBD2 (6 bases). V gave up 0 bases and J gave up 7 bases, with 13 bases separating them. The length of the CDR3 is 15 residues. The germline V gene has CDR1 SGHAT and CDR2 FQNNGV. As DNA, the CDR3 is TGTGCCAGCAGCTTAGACGGCGGCCGGGGGAACATTCAGTACTTC. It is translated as CASSLDGGRGNIQYF.

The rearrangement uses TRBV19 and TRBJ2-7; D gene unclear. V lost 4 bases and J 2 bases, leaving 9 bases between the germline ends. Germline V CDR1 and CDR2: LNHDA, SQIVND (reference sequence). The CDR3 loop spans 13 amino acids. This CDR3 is CASSTNRAYEQYF. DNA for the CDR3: TGTGCCAGTAGTACCAATAGGGCCTACGAGCAGTACTTC.

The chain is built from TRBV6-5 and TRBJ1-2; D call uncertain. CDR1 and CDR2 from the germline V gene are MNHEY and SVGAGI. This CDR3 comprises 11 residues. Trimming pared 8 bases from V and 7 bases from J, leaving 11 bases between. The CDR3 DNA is TGTGCCAGCGATCCTGGGCTTGGCTACACCTTC. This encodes CASDPGLGYTF.

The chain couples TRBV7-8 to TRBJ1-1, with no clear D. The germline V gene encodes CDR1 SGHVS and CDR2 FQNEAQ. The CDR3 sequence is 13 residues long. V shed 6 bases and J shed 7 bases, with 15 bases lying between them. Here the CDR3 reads CASRIKRTDEAFF. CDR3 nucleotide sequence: TGTGCCAGCAGGATTAAGAGGACCGATGAAGCTTTCTTT.